The present entry profiles one T cell receptor (beta chain) with its context. Healthy Caucasians provided all donations. This record comes from a study of identical twins. The germline gives CDR1 ENHRY, CDR2 SYGVKD. V lost 6 bases and J 2 bases, leaving 11 bases between the germline ends. The CDR3 is made up of 13 amino acids. A single record per CDR3 protein comes from TCRdb applying MiXCR to the 5' RACE reads. The table has some 440,000 distinct CDR3 sequences, more than 20% seen once. This sample also appeared in a second study, on T cells expressing NK-cell markers. That paper states: Within the sequenced cohort of eight donors, seven exhibited HCMV seropositivity and one was seronegative.

This TCR derives from a woman younger than 35 in good health. The chain has TRBV10-3 and TRBJ2-7; D call uncertain. The sequencing sample was made of CD4+ T cells sorted from blood. CDR3 in amino acids: CAIRPEQPYEQYF. The CDR3, as DNA: TGTGCCATCAGGCCCGAACAACCCTACGAGCAGTACTTC.